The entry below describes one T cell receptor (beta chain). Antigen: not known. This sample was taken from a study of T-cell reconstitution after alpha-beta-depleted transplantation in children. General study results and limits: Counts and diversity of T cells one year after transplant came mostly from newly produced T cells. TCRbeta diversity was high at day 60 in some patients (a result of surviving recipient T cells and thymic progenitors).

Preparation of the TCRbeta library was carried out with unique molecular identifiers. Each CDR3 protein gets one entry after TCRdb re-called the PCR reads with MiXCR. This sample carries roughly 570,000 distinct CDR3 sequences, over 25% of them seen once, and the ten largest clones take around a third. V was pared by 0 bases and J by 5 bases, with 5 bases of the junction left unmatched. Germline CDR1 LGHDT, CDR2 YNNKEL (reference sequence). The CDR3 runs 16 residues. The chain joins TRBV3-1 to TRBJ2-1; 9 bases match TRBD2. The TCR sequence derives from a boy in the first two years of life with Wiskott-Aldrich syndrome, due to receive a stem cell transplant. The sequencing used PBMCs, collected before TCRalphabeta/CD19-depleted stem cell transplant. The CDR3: CASSQDVVAGDNEQFF. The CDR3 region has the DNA TGTGCCAGCAGCCAAGATGTGGTAGCGGGAGACAATGAGCAGTTCTTC.